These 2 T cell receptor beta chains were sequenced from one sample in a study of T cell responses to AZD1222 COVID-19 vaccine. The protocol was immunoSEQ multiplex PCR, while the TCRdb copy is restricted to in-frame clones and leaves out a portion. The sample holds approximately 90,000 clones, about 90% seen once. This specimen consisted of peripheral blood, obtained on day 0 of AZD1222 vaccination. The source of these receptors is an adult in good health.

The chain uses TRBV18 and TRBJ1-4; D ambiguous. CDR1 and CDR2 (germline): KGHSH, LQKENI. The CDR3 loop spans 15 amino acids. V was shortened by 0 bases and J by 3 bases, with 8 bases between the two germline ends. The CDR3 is CASSPPGGANEKLFF. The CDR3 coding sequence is TGTGCCAGCTCACCACCTGGAGGAGCTAATGAAAAACTGTTTTTT.

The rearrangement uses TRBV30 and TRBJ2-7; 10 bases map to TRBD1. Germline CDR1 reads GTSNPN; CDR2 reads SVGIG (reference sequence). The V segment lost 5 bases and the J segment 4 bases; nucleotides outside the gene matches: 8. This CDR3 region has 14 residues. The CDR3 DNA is TGTGCCTGGGGCGGGACAGGGGAGAGGTACGAGCAGTACTTC. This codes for CAWGGTGERYEQYF.